A selection of T cell receptor beta chains follows, all from one sample in a study of T-cell memory formation after mild COVID-19. TCRdb fed the 5' RACE reads into MiXCR, producing one record per CDR3 protein. This sample has 140,000 to 150,000 distinct CDR3 sequences, with 6% to 7% found just once. Source material: PBMCs or a T cell subset sorted from them (not recorded which). All receptors come from an adult woman who had mild COVID-19 (a few samples of this study predate the infection). Cell type and time point are not known. Both conserved end residues are part of each CDR3. A D gene is named only where the DNA matches it firmly. The size of a clone is reported for some rows only, either as once, few or many, or as a class for expanded clones.

TRBJ1-1 | TRBV20-1 | TRBD1 | many | CSASTGFRAFF | TGCAGTGCCTCGACAGGGTTCCGAGCTTTCTTT
TRBJ2-1 | TRBV5-1 | NA | many | CASSLEGLDNEQFF | TGCGCCAGCAGCTTGGAGGGGCTGGACAATGAGCAGTTCTTC
TRBJ2-1 | TRBV7-3 | NA | NA | CASSSPTGEQFF | TGTGCCAGCAGCTCTCCCACGGGAGAGCAGTTCTTC
TRBJ2-7 | TRBV19 | NA | few | CASRKTGQLKSYEQYF | TGTGCCAGTAGGAAGACCGGACAGTTAAAATCCTACGAGCAGTACTTC
TRBJ1-1 | TRBV5-6 | NA | many | CASSLYYVHTEAFF | TGTGCCAGCAGCTTATATTACGTACACACTGAAGCTTTCTTT
TRBJ1-1 | TRBV20-1 | NA | NA | CSARVEGEMNTEAFF | TGCAGTGCTAGAGTGGAGGGGGAAATGAACACTGAAGCTTTCTTT
TRBJ1-2 | TRBV7-2 | NA | many | CASSPYIETNYGYTF | TGTGCCAGCAGCCCGTATATAGAAACTAACTATGGCTACACCTTC
TRBJ1-1 | TRBV4-1 | NA | many | CASSPHGVDTEAFF | TGCGCCAGCAGCCCCCACGGGGTGGACACTGAAGCTTTCTTT
TRBJ1-5 | TRBV10-3 | NA | few | CAISDPRREDSNQPQHF | TGTGCCATCAGTGACCCGCGGAGGGAAGATAGCAATCAGCCCCAGCATTTT
TRBJ2-2 | TRBV11-3 | NA | many | CASSPLGGELFF | TGTGCCAGCAGCCCGCTGGGCGGGGAGCTGTTTTTT
TRBJ1-1 | TRBV12-3/TRBV12-4 | NA | many | CASSWAGNTEAFF | TGTGCCAGCAGTTGGGCCGGGAACACTGAAGCTTTCTTT
TRBJ1-4 | TRBV5-1 | NA | NA | CASSIASATNEKLFF | TGCGCCAGCAGCATTGCCTCTGCAACTAATGAAAAACTGTTTTTT
TRBJ2-5 | TRBV5-4 | TRBD1 | many | CASSSGQGQETQYF | TGTGCCAGCAGCTCCGGACAGGGACAAGAGACCCAGTACTTC
TRBJ2-3 | TRBV18 | NA | few | CASSPRRPTDTQYF | TGTGCCAGCTCACCTAGACGGCCCACAGATACGCAGTATTTT
TRBJ2-1 | TRBV6-5 | TRBD2 | many | CASRGEGRYNEQFF | TGTGCCAGCAGGGGGGAGGGCCGGTACAATGAGCAGTTCTTC
TRBJ2-3 | TRBV9 | NA | few | CASKPEGPDTQYF | TGTGCCAGTAAACCGGAGGGCCCAGATACGCAGTATTTT
TRBJ2-1 | TRBV7-3 | TRBD1 | many | CASSLLGQGYNEQFF | TGTGCCAGCAGCTTACTGGGACAGGGATACAATGAGCAGTTCTTC
TRBJ2-4 | TRBV12-3/TRBV12-4 | TRBD1 | NA | CASSRQGRMGNIQYF | TGTGCCAGCAGTCGACAGGGTAGAATGGGGAACATTCAGTACTTC
TRBJ1-2 | TRBV5-1 | NA | NA | CASSTRALAGYGYTF | TGCGCCAGCAGCACCAGGGCCCTGGCGGGCTATGGCTACACCTTC
TRBJ2-5 | TRBV7-9 | TRBD2 | few | CASSLLSGSGGETQYF | TGTGCCAGCAGCCTTCTTAGCGGGAGCGGTGGAGAGACCCAGTACTTC
TRBJ2-2 | TRBV29-1 | NA | many | CSVEMRPGELFF | TGCAGCGTTGAAATGAGGCCCGGGGAGCTGTTTTTT
TRBJ2-5 | TRBV20-1 | NA | few | CSATHNDQETQYF | TGCAGTGCTACCCACAACGACCAAGAGACCCAGTACTTC
TRBJ2-2 | TRBV19 | TRBD1 | NA | CASSFPGQGSDTGELFF | TGTGCCAGTAGTTTCCCGGGACAGGGGTCAGACACCGGGGAGCTGTTTTTT
TRBJ2-1 | TRBV24-1 | TRBD1 | NA | CATSDRRGGDEQFF | TGTGCCACCAGCGATCGGAGAGGGGGCGATGAGCAGTTCTTC
TRBJ2-7 | TRBV5-4 | TRBD2 | NA | CASSLSGSNEQYF | TGTGCCAGCAGCCTTAGCGGGAGCAACGAGCAGTACTTC
TRBJ2-1 | TRBV19 | NA | few | CASRRATSSYNEQFF | TGTGCCAGTAGACGGGCGACTAGCTCCTACAATGAGCAGTTCTTC
TRBJ2-5 | TRBV7-2 | TRBD2 | many | CASSLGRGETETQYF | TGTGCCAGCAGCTTAGGGCGGGGGGAAACAGAGACCCAGTACTTC
TRBJ2-7 | TRBV10-3 | TRBD1 | few | CAITSGEDRAYEQYF | TGTGCCATCACCTCGGGGGAGGACAGGGCCTACGAGCAGTACTTC
TRBJ1-2 | TRBV10-3 | TRBD1 | NA | CAISEGQVLGYTF | TGTGCCATCAGTGAAGGACAGGTCCTCGGCTACACCTTC
TRBJ2-3 | TRBV24-1 | TRBD1 | NA | CATSDPFGTAPGTDTQYF | TGTGCCACCAGTGATCCTTTCGGGACAGCCCCCGGCACAGATACGCAGTATTTT
TRBJ1-5 | TRBV15 | NA | NA | CATSTLSSVGNQPQHF | TGTGCCACCAGCACCCTTAGTTCGGTGGGCAATCAGCCCCAGCATTTT
TRBJ2-1 | TRBV10-3 | NA | NA | CAISDRDMGMNEQFF | TGTGCCATCTCAGACCGGGACATGGGTATGAATGAGCAGTTCTTC
TRBJ2-1 | TRBV12-3/TRBV12-4 | NA | NA | CASSFSGTQNEQFF | TGTGCCAGCAGTTTCTCAGGAACCCAAAATGAGCAGTTCTTC
TRBJ1-4 | TRBV19 | NA | many | CASSTTGQNEKLFF | TGTGCCAGTAGTACAACGGGACAAAATGAAAAACTGTTTTTT
TRBJ2-2 | TRBV30 | NA | many | CAWSRGGELFF | TGTGCCTGGAGTAGGGGCGGGGAGCTGTTTTTT
TRBJ1-1 | TRBV7-9 | NA | many | CASSRSITNTEAFF | TGTGCCAGCAGCCGTTCTATTACGAACACTGAAGCTTTCTTT
TRBJ2-6 | TRBV5-1 | NA | few | CASSSQTQGGGANVLTF | TGCGCCAGCAGCTCGCAAACGCAGGGCGGCGGGGCCAACGTCCTGACTTTC